The rows below give T cell receptor beta chains drawn from one sample of a study of technical replicates of blood from four donors. Generated by immunoSEQ multiplex PCR, the TCRdb table keeps only in-frame clones and is missing some. The sample comprises 14,000 or so clones, 75% to 90% of which are singletons, and around 12% rests with the top ten. Sequencing was done on a sample of PBMCs. The receptors shown here come from a human donor in good health. Each CDR3 is given with its conserved first and last residue. D genes are given only for firm matches.

>.|TRBV10-1
CATSRGTYNEQFF
>TRBD1|TRBV11-2
CASSSDRGRAETQYF
>.|TRBV6-5
CASSYSRGSSYNEQFF
>TRBD2|TRBV5-1
CASSASGSWEETQYF
>TRBD2|TRBV27
CASSLRVLAGYNEQFF
>TRBD2|TRBV29-1
CSVEVLAGIGQFF
>TRBD1|TRBV6-1
CASSSADRNPYGYTF
>.|TRBV6-6
CASSSSVLVGYTF
>.|TRBV7-6
CASSFSYQETQYF
>TRBD1|TRBV2
CASNRDRSENTEAFF
>.|TRBV5-1
CASREGGNTGELFF
>.|TRBV5-8
CASSLVTVGGYTF
>TRBD2|TRBV5-1
CASSFGLAGGPYNTGELFF
>TRBD1|TRBV27
CASSLGTGLYGYTF
>.|TRBV27
CASRSGLNTEAFF
>TRBD1|TRBV5-4
CASSLGGTGGEETQYF
>.|TRBV7-9
CASSLSTGNTEAFF
>TRBD1|TRBV5-1
CASSLVRDRGSYGYTF
>TRBD1|TRBV6-6
CASRPDREVDQPQHF
>TRBD2|TRBV27
CASTPRGGRKTQYF
>.|TRBV27
CASSSMNTEAFF
>TRBD1|TRBV15
CATSRDLQGGGYTF
>TRBD1|TRBV5-1
CASRQGGETQYF
>.|TRBV10-1
CASSESRGSSYEQYF
>.|TRBV19
CASSIGLWNGYTF
>TRBD2|TRBV5-1
CASSYRLAGGSQTYEQYF
>TRBD2|TRBV5-6
CASSRLAGVAYEQYF
>TRBD2|TRBV5-1
CASRLAGSTDTQYF
>.|TRBV25-1
CASSATGSYEQYF
>TRBD2|TRBV7-3
CASSFTVGGPHEQYF
>.|TRBV9
CASSPRREQYF
>.|TRBV28
CASSLAIPGETQYF
>TRBD1|TRBV2
CATGQGKGLNTEAFF
>.|TRBV19
CASTPMGGGGQPQHF
>TRBD1|TRBV28
CASSHGQGINYGYTF
>TRBD1|TRBV5-1
CASSLDRVNEQYF
>TRBD1|TRBV6-5
CATRPRQGFQPQHF
>TRBD2|TRBV18
CASSPNSFRRLASSYEQYF
>TRBD1|TRBV27
CASSLLPGQGDEQYF
>TRBD1|TRBV5-8
CASSQGQGLIDTQYF
>.|TRBV6-1
CASRDYTYEQYF
>.|TRBV6-1
CASRKGSAGDTEAFF
>.|TRBV21-1
CASSKGGRRTYEQYF
>TRBD2|TRBV11-2
CASRSLAGGADTQYF
>.|TRBV20-1
CSASRDYGYTF
>.|TRBV2
CASSRTGSNQPQHF
>.|TRBV11-2
CASSLDQAGTQYF
>.|TRBV15
CATREGLARSLEQYF
>.|TRBV5-1
CASSFEGGGAETQYF
>.|TRBV30
CAFPHRGYGYTF
>.|TRBV13
CASSREQNEKLFF
>TRBD2|TRBV27
CASSLGAGSAGELFF
>TRBD1|TRBV28
CASRPGTGGYSNQPQHF
>.|TRBV19
CASGLRGYNEQFF
>TRBD1|TRBV5-4
CASQITGDLMNTEAFF
>TRBD1|TRBV27
CASSWPTGSVEKLFF